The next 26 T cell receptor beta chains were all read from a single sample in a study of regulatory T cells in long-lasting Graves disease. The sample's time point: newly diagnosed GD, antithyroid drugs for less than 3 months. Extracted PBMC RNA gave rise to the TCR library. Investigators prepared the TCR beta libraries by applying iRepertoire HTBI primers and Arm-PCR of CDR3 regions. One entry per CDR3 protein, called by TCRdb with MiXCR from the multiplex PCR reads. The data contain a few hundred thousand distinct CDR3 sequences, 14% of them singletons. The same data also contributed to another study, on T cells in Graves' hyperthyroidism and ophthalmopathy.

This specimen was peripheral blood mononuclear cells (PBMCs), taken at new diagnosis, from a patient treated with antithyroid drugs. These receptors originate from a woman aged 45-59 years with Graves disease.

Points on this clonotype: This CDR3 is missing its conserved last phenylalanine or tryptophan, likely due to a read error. This CDR3 reads CASTRSSGTGELFL. For the CDR3, the DNA is TGTGCCAGCACCCGGTCTAGCGGGACCGGGGAGCTGTTTCTT. The chain carries TRBV6-2 or TRBV6-3 and TRBJ2-2, with 8 bases matching TRBD2. There are 14 residues in the CDR3. Trimming cost V 7 bases and J 5 bases; bases outside gene matches: 6. Germline-derived CDR1 and CDR2 are MNHEY and SVGEGT.

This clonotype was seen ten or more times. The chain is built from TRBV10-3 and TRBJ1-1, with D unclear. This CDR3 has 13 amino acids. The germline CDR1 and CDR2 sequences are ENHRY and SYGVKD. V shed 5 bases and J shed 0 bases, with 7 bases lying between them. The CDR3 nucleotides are TGTGCCATCAGTAATGGATTGAACACTGAAGCTTTCTTT. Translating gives CAISNGLNTEAFF.

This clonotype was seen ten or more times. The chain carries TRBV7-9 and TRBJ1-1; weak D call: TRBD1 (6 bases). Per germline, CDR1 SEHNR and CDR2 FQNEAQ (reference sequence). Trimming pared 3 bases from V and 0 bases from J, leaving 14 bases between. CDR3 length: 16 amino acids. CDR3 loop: CASSFGRGYMNTEAFF. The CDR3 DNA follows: TGTGCCAGCAGCTTCGGCAGGGGATACATGAACACTGAAGCTTTCTTT.

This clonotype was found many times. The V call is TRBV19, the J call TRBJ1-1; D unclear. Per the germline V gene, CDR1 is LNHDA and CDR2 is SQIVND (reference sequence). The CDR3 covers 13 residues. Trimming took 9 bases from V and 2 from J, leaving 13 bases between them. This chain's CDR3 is CASSILDNTEAFF. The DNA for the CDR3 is TGTGCCAGCTCAATCCTCGACAACACTGAAGCTTTCTTT.

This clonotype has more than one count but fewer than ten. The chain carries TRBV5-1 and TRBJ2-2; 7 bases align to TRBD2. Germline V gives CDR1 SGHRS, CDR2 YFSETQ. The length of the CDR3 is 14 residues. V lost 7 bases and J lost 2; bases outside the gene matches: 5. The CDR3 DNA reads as TGCGCCAGCGCCCCGGGGGGAAACACCGGGGAGCTGTTTTTT. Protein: CASAPGGNTGELFF.

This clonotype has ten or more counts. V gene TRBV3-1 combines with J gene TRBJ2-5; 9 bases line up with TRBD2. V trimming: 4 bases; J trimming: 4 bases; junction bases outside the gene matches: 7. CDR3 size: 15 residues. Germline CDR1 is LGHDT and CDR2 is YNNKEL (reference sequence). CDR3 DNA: TGTGCCAGCAGCCCCCCGGGACTAGCACGAGAGACCCAGTACTTC. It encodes CASSPPGLARETQYF.

CDR3 sequence (DNA): TGTGCCAGCAGCTTAGTTGTAGCTTCGGGGCAGTTCTTC. Protein product: CASSLVVASGQFF. The chain carries TRBV11-3 and TRBJ2-1; no reliable D call. The CDR3 runs 13 residues. V gave up 1 base and J gave up 12 bases, with 13 bases separating them. Germline V gene lookup returns CDR1 SGHNT and CDR2 YENEEA. The entire variable domain, with the rest obtained from reference TRBV11-3 and TRBJ2-1, is as follows: EAGVVQSPRYKIIEKKQPVAFWCNPISGHNTLYWYLQNLGQGPELLIRYENEEAVDDSQLPKDRFSAERLKGVDSTLKIQPAELGDSAVYLCASSLVVASGQFFGPGTRLTVL.

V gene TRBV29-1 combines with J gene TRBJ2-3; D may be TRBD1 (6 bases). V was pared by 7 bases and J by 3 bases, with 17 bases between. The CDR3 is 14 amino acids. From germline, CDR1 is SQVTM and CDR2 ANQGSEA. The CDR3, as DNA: TGCAGCGCCCCAGTATCCGGGACAACAGATACGCAGTATTTT. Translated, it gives CSAPVSGTTDTQYF.

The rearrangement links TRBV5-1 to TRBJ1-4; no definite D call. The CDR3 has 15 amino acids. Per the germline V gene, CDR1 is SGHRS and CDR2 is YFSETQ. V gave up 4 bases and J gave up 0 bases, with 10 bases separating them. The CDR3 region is CASSAGPPTNEKLFF. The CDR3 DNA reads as TGCGCCAGCAGCGCCGGGCCTCCAACTAATGAAAAACTGTTTTTT.

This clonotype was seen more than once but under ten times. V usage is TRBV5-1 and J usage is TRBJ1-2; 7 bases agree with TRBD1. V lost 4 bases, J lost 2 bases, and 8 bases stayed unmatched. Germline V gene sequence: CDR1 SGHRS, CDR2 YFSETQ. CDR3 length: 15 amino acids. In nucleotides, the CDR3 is TGCGCCAGCAGCATGAGACAGGGACAGAACTATGGCTACACCTTC. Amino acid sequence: CASSMRQGQNYGYTF.

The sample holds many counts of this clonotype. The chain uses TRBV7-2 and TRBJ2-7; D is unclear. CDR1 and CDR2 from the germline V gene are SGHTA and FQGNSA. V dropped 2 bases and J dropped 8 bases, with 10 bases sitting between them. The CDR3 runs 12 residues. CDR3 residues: CASSLFSDQQYF. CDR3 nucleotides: TGTGCCAGCAGCTTATTTTCTGACCAGCAGTACTTC.

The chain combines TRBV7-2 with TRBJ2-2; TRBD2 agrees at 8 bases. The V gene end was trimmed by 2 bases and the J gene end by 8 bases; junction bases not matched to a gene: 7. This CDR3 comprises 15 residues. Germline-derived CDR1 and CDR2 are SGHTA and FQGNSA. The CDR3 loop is CASSLMGLVRGELFF. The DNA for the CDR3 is TGTGCCAGCAGCTTAATGGGACTAGTTAGGGGGGAGCTGTTTTTT.

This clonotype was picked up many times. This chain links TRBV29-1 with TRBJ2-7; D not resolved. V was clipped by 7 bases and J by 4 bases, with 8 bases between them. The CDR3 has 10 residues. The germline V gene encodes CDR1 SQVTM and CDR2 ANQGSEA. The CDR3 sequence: CSDEPYEQYF. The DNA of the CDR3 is TGCAGCGACGAACCGTACGAGCAGTACTTC.

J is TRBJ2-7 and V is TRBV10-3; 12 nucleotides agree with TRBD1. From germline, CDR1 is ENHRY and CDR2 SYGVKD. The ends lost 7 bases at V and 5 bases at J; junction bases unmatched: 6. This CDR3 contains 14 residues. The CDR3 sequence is CAIKGTGGIHEQYF. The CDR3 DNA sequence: TGTGCCATCAAAGGGACAGGGGGCATCCACGAGCAGTACTTC.

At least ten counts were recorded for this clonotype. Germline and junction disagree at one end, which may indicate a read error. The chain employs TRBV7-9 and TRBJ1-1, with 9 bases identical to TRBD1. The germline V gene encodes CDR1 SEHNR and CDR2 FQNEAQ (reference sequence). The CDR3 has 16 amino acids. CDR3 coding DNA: TGCGCCAGCAGCTCTGGGACAGGGTATGGCGACACTGAAGCTTTCTTT. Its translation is CASSSGTGYGDTEAFF.

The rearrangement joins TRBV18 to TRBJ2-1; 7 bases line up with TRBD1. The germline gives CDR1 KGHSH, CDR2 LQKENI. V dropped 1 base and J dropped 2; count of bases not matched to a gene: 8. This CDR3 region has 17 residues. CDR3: CASSPLLDREPYNEQFF. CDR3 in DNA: TGTGCCAGCTCACCACTTCTCGACAGGGAACCCTACAATGAGCAGTTCTTC.

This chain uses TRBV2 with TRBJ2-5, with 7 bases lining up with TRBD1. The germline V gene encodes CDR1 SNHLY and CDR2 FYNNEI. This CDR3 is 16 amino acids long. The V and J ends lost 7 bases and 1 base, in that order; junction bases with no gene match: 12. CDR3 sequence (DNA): TGTGCCAGCAATTCTGGGACAGCTCTATCCCAAGAGACCCAGTACTTC. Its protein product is CASNSGTALSQETQYF.

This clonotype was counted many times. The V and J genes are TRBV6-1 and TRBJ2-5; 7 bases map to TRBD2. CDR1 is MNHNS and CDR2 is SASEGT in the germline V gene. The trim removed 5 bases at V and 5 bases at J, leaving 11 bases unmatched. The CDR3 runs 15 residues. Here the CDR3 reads CASSRYREVGETQYF. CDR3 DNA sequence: TGTGCCAGCAGTCGCTACCGGGAGGTAGGGGAGACCCAGTACTTC.

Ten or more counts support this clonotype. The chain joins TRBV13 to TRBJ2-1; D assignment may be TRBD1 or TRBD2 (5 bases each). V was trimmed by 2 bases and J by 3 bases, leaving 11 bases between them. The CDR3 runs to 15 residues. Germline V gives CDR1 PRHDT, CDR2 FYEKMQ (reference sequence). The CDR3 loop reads CASSLRGVDYNEQFF. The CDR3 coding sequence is TGTGCCAGCAGCTTACGAGGGGTTGACTACAATGAGCAGTTCTTC.

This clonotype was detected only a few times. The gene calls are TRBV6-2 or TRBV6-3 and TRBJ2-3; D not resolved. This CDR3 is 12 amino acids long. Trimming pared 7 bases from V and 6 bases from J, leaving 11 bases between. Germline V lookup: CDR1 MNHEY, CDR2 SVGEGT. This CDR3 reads CASNRLGDTQYF. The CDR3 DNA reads TGTGCCAGCAACAGACTCGGCGATACGCAGTATTTT.

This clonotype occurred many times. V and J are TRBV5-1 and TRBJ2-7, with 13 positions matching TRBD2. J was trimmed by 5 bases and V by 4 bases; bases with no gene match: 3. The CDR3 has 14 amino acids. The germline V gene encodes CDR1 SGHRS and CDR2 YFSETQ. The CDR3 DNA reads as TGCGCCAGCAGCCCCGGACTAGCGGGAGACGAGCAGTACTTC. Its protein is CASSPGLAGDEQYF. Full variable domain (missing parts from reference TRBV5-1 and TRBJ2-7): KAGVTQTPRYLIKTRGQQVTLSCSPISGHRSVSWYQQTPGQGLQFLFEYFSETQRNKGNFPGRFSGRQFSNSRSEMNVSTLELGDSALYLCASSPGLAGDEQYFGPGTRLTVT.

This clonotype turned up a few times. CDR3 sequence (DNA): TGCGCCAGCAGCCTCGGGACTAGCGGGAGTTCTCAGTACTTC. Its protein is CASSLGTSGSSQYF. The chain joins TRBV5-1 to TRBJ2-5, with 14 bases identical to TRBD2. The CDR3 is made up of 14 amino acids. J gave up 11 bases and V 4 bases, and 7 bases lay outside the gene matches. Germline V gene lookup returns CDR1 SGHRS and CDR2 YFSETQ.

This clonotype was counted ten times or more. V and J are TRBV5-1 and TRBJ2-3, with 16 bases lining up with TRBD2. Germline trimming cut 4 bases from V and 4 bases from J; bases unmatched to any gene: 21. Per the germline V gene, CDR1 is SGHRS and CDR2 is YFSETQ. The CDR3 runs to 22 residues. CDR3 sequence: CASSAATYTSGTSGRVADTQYF. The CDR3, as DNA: TGCGCCAGCAGCGCAGCTACGTATACTTCCGGGACTAGCGGGAGGGTTGCAGATACGCAGTATTTT.

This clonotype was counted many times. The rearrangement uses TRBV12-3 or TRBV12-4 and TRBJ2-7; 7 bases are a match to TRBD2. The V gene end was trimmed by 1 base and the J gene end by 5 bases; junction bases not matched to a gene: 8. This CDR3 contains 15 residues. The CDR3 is CASSLEGGTIDEQYF. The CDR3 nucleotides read TGTGCCAGCAGTTTAGAGGGAGGGACTATCGACGAGCAGTACTTC.

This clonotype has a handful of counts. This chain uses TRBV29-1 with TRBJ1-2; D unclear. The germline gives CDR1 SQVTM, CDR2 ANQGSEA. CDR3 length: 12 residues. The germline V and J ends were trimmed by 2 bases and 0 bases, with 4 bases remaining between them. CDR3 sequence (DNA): TGCAGCGTTGAACAGTCTAACTATGGCTACACCTTC. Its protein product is CSVEQSNYGYTF.

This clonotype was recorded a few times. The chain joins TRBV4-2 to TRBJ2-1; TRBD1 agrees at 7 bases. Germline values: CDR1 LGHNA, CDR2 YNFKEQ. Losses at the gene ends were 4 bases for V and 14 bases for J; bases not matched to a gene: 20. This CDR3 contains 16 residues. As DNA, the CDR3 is TGTGCCAGCAGCCCCTACTTCGGACAGGTAGAAGAGACGGAGTTCTTC. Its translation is CASSPYFGQVEETEFF.